Listed below are T cell receptor beta chains from one sample, sequenced in a study of CXCR3-negative and CXCR3-positive naive CD8 T cells. No DNA is given; TCRdb re-called the 5' RACE reads and lists each CDR3 protein once. Its listing shows 130,000 to 150,000 distinct CDR3 sequences. Sequenced: naive CXCR3+ CD8+ T cells from blood. The receptor source for this set is a human donor in good health. Some clones in this sample may be carry-over from other donors' samples. The CDR3 runs from the conserved cysteine through the conserved F or W.

v_call: TRBV10-3; j_call: TRBJ1-2; cdr3_aa: CAIRRDRENYGYTF
v_call: TRBV5-1; j_call: TRBJ1-1; cdr3_aa: CASSLARGMDTEAFF
v_call: TRBV28; j_call: TRBJ1-4; cdr3_aa: CASRRGPGEKLFF
v_call: TRBV6-5; j_call: TRBJ2-1; cdr3_aa: CASSYSTGEENEQFF
v_call: TRBV29-1; j_call: TRBJ1-6; cdr3_aa: CSVEQQNSPLHF
v_call: TRBV7-2; j_call: TRBJ2-1; cdr3_aa: CASSFPGREIVEGYNEQFF
v_call: TRBV29-1; j_call: TRBJ2-3; cdr3_aa: CSVGSSADTQYF
v_call: TRBV5-1; j_call: TRBJ2-3; cdr3_aa: CASRNVGSGVTDTQYF
v_call: TRBV18; j_call: TRBJ2-1; cdr3_aa: CASSPWGDNEQFF
v_call: TRBV3-1; j_call: TRBJ2-7; cdr3_aa: CASSQETGAPYEQYF
v_call: TRBV3-1; j_call: TRBJ2-1; cdr3_aa: CASSQVKFSGGAYNEQFF
v_call: TRBV27; j_call: TRBJ1-4; cdr3_aa: CASSTQTGASGEKLFF
v_call: TRBV14; j_call: TRBJ2-3; cdr3_aa: CASSPHQTSNTQYF
v_call: TRBV7-2; j_call: TRBJ2-7; cdr3_aa: CASSLVGIYEQYF
v_call: TRBV7-3; j_call: TRBJ2-1; cdr3_aa: CASSLDPAGELNEQFF
v_call: TRBV7-2; j_call: TRBJ2-1; cdr3_aa: CASSPITVEGHGQFF
v_call: TRBV7-6; j_call: TRBJ2-3; cdr3_aa: CASSLDRLYTDTQYF
v_call: TRBV7-9; j_call: TRBJ1-1; cdr3_aa: CASSSSNTEAFF
v_call: TRBV28; j_call: TRBJ1-4; cdr3_aa: CASSSGQDGTVEKLFF
v_call: TRBV20-1; j_call: TRBJ2-7; cdr3_aa: CSARLRAVSYEQYF